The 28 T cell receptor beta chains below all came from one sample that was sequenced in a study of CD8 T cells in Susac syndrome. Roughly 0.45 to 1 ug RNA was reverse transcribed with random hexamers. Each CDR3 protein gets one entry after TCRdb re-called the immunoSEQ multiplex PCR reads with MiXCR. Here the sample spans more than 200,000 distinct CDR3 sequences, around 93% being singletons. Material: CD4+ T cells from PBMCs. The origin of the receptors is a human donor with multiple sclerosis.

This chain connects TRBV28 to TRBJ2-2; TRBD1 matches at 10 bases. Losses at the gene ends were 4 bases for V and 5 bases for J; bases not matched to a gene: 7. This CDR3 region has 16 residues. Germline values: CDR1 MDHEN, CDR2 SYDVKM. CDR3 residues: CASSSLGTGETGELFF. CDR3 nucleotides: TGTGCCAGCAGTTCCCTGGGGACAGGGGAAACCGGGGAGCTGTTTTTT.

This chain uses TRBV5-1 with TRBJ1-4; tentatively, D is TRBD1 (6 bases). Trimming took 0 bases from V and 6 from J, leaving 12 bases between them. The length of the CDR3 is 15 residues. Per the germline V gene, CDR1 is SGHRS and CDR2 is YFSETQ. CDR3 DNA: TGCGCCAGCAGCTTGGCCAAACGACAGGATGAAAAACTGTTTTTT. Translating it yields CASSLAKRQDEKLFF. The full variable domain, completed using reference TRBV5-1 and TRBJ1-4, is KAGVTQTPRYLIKTRGQQVTLSCSPISGHRSVSWYQQTPGQGLQFLFEYFSETQRNKGNFPGRFSGRQFSNSRSEMNVSTLELGDSALYLCASSLAKRQDEKLFFGSGTQLSVL.

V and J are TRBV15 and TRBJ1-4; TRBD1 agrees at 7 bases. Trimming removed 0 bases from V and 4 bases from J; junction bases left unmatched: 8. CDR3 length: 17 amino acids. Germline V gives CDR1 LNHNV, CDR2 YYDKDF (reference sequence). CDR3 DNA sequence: TGTGCCACCAGCAGAGACCCCCCGGGACAGCTTAATGAAAAACTGTTTTTT. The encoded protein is CATSRDPPGQLNEKLFF. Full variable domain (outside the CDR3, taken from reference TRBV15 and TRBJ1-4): DAMVIQNPRYQVTQFGKPVTLSCSQTLNHNVMYWYQQKSSQAPKLLFHYYDKDFNNEADTPDNFQSRRPNTSFCFLDIRSPGLGDTAMYLCATSRDPPGQLNEKLFFGSGTQLSVL.

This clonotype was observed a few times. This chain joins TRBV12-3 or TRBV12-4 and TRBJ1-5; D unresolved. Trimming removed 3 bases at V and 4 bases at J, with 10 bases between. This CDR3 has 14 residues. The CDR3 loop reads CASSLGSGNQPQHF. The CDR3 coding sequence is TGTGCCAGCAGTTTGGGGTCCGGGAATCAGCCCCAGCATTTT.

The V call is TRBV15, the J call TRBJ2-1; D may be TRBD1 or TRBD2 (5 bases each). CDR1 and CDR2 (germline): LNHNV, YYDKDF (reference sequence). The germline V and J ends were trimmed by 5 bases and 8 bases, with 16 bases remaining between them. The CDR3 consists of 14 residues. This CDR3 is CATSGPARGDEQFF. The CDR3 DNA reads TGTGCCACCAGCGGCCCGGCTCGGGGCGATGAGCAGTTCTTC.

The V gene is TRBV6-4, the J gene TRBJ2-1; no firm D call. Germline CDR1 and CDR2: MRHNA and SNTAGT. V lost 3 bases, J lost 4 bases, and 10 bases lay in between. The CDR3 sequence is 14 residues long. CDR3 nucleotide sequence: TGTGCCAGCAGTGAGACGTCCTGGTACAATGAGCAGTTCTTC. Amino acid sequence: CASSETSWYNEQFF.

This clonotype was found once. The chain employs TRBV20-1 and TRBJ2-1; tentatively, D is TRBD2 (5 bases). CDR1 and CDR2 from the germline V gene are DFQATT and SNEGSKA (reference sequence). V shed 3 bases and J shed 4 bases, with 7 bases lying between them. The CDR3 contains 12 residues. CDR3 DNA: TGCAGTGCTAGTTGGGAGTACAATGAGCAGTTCTTC. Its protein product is CSASWEYNEQFF.

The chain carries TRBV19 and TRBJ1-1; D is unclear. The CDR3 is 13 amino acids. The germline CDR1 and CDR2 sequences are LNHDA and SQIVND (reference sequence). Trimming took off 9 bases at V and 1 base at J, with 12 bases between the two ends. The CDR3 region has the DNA TGTGCCAGCAGTGGTTCCGGGAACACTGAAGCTTTCTTT. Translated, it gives CASSGSGNTEAFF. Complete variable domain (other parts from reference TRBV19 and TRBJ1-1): DGGITQSPKYLFRKEGQNVTLSCEQNLNHDAMYWYRQDPGQGLRLIYYSQIVNDFQKGDIAEGYSVSREKKESFPLTVTSAQKNPTAFYLCASSGSGNTEAFFGQGTRLTVV.

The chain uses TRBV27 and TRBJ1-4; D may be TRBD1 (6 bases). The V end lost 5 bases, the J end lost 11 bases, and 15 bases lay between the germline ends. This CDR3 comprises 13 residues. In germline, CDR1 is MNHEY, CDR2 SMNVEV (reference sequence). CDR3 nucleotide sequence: TGTGCCAGCAGTGCCCCACAGGGAGGGAAACTGTTTTTT. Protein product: CASSAPQGGKLFF.

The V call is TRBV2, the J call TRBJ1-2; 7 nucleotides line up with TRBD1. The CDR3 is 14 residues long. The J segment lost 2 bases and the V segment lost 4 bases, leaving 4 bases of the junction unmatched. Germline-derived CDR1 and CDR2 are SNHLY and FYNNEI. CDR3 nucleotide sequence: TGTGCCAGCAGTGGTAGGGGGCGAAACTATGGCTACACCTTC. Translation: CASSGRGRNYGYTF.

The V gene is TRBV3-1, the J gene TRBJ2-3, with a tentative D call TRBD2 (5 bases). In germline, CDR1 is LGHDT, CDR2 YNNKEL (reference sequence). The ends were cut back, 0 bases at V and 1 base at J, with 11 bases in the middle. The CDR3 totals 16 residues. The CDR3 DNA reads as TGTGCCAGCAGCCAAGATCTGAGCGGCCGCACAGATACGCAGTATTTT. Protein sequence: CASSQDLSGRTDTQYF.

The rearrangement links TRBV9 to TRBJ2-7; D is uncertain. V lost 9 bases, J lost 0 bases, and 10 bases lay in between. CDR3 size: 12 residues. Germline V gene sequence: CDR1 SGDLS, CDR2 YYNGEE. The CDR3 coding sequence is TGTGCCACAACACGAGACTCCTACGAGCAGTACGTC. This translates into CATTRDSYEQYV.

In DNA form, the CDR3 reads TGTGCCAGCGCAACTAGCGGAGCTGAGCAGTTCTTC. Protein sequence: CASATSGAEQFF. The V call is TRBV28, the J call TRBJ2-1; 8 bases agree with TRBD2. Germline assignment: CDR1 MDHEN and CDR2 SYDVKM. With V trimmed by 8 bases and J by 9 bases, 6 bases remained unmatched. The CDR3 spans 12 residues.

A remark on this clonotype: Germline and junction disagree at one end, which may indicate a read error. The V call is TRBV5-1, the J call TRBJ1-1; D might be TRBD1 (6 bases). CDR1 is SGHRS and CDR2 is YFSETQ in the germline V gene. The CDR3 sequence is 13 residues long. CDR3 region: CASSLQGGTEAFF. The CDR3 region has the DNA TGTGCCAGTAGTTTACAGGGCGGGACTGAAGCTTTCTTT.

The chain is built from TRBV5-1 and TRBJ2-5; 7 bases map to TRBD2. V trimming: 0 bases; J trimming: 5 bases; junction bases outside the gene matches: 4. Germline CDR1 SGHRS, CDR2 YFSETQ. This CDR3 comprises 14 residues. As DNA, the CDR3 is TGCGCCAGCAGCTTGGAGACTAGCTGGGAGACCCAGTACTTC. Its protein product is CASSLETSWETQYF. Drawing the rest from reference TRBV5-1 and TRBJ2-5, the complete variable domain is KAGVTQTPRYLIKTRGQQVTLSCSPISGHRSVSWYQQTPGQGLQFLFEYFSETQRNKGNFPGRFSGRQFSNSRSEMNVSTLELGDSALYLCASSLETSWETQYFGPGTRLLVL.

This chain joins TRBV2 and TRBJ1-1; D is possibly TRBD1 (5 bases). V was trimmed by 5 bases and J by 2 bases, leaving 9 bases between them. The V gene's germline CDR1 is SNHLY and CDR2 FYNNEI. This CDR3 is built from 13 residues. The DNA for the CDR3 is TGTGCCAGCAGTCAACAGGTAAACACTGAAGCTTTCTTT. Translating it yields CASSQQVNTEAFF.

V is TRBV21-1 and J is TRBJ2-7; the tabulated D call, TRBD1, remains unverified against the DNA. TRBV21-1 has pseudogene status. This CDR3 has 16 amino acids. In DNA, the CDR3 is TGTGCCAGCAGCCCTCCGGGACAGGATGGGTCCTACGAGCAGTACGTC. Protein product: CASSPPGQDGSYEQYV.

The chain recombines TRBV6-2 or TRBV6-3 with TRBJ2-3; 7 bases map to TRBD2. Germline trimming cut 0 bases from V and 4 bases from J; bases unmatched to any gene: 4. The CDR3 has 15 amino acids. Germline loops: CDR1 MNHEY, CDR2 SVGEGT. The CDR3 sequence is CASSYSAGRSDTQYF. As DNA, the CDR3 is TGTGCCAGCAGTTACTCAGCGGGAAGATCAGATACGCAGTATTTT.

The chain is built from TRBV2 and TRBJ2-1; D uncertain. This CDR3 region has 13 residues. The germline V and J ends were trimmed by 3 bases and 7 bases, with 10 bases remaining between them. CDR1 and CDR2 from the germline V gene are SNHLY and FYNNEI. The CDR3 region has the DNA TGTGCCAGCAGTGACGATAGCTGGAATGAGCAGTTCTTC. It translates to CASSDDSWNEQFF.

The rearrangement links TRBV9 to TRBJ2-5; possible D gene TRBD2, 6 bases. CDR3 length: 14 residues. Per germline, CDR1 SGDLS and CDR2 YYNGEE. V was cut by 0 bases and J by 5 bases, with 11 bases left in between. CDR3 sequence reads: CASSVVGSGETQYF. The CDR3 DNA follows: TGTGCCAGCAGCGTAGTGGGCAGCGGGGAGACCCAGTACTTC.

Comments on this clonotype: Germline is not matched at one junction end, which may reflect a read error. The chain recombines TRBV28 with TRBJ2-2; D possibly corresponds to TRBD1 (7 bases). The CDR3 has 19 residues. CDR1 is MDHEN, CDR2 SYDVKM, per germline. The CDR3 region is CASSLYGSWRGRVTGELFF. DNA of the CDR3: TGTGCCAGCAGTTTATACGGGTCGTGGAGGGGGCGGGTCACCGGGGAGCTTTTTTTT.

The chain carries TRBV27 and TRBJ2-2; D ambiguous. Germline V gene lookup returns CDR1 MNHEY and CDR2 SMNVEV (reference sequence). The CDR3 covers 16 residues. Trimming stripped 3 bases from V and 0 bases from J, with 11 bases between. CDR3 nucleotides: TGTGCCAGCAGTTTTAATGTGGCCGCGAACACCGGGGAGCTGTTTTTT. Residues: CASSFNVAANTGELFF.

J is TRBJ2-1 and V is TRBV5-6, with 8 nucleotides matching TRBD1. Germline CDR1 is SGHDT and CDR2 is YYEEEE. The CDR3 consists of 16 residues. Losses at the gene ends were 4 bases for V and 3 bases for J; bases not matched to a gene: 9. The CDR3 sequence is CASSVRTGSVYNEQFF. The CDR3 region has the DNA TGTGCCAGCAGCGTCAGGACAGGGAGCGTCTACAATGAGCAGTTCTTC. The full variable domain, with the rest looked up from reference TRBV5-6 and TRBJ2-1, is DAGVTQSPTHLIKTRGQQVTLRCSPKSGHDTVSWYQQALGQGPQFIFQYYEEEERQRGNFPDRFSGHQFPNYSSELNVNALLLGDSALYLCASSVRTGSVYNEQFFGPGTRLTVL.

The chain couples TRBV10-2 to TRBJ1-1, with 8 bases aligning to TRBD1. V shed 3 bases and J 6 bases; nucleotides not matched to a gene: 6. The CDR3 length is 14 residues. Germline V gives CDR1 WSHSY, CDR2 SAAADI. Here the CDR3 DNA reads TGCGCCAGCAGTGAAGCCGACAGGGGCGCTGAAGCTTTCTTT. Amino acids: CASSEADRGAEAFF.

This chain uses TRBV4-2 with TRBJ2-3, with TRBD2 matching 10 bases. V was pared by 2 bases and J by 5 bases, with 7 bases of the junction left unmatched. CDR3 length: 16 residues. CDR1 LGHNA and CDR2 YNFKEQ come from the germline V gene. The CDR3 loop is CASSQTGTSVGDTQYF. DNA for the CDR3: TGTGCCAGCAGCCAAACCGGGACTAGCGTTGGAGATACGCAGTATTTT.

CDR3: CASSYWEGGNEKLFF. In DNA form, the CDR3 reads TGTGCCAGCAGTTATTGGGAGGGAGGCAATGAAAAACTGTTTTTT. This rearrangement joins TRBV27 to TRBJ1-4; D call uncertain. Trimming stripped 4 bases from V and 5 bases from J, with 14 bases between. This CDR3 is built from 15 residues. Germline lookup yields CDR1 MNHEY and CDR2 SMNVEV (reference sequence).

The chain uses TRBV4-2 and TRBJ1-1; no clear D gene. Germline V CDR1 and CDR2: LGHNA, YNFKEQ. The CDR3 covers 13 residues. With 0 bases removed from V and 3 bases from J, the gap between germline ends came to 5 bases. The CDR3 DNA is TGTGCCAGCAGCCAAGATACGGACACTGAAGCTTTCTTT. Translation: CASSQDTDTEAFF.

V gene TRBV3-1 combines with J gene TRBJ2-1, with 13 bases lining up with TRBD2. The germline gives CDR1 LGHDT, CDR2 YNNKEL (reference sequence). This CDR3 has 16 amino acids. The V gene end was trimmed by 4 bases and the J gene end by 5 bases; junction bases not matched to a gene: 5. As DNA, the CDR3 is TGTGCCAGCAGCCCCCGTGGGACTAGCGGGGACAATGAGCAGTTCTTC. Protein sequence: CASSPRGTSGDNEQFF.